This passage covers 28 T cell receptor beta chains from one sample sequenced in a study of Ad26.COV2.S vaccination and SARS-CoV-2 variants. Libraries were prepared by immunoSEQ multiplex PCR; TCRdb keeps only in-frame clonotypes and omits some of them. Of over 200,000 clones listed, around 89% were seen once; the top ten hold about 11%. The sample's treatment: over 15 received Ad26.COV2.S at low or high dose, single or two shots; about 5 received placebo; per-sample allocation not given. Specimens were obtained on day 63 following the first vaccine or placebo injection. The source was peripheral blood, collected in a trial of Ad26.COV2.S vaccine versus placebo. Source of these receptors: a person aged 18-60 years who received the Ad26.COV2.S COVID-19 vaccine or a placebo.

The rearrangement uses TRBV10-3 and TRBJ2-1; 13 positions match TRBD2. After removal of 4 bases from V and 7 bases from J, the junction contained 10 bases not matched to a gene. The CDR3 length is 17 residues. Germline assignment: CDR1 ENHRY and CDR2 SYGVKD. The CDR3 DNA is TGTGCCATCAGTGGCACTAGCGGGAGGGCCTCGGGGAATGAGCAGTTCTTC. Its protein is CAISGTSGRASGNEQFF.

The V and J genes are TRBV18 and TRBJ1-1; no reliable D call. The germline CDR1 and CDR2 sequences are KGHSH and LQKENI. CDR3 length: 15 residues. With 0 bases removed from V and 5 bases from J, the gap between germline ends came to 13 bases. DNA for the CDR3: TGTGCCAGCTCACCACCGTTGGCGGCGCGGACTGAAGCTTTCTTT. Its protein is CASSPPLAARTEAFF.

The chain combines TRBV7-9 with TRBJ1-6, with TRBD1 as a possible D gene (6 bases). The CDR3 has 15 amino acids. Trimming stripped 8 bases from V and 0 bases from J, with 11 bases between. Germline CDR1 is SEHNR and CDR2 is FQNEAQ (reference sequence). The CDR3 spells CASGDRSSYNSPLHF. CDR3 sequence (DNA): TGTGCCAGCGGAGACAGGAGCTCCTATAATTCACCCCTCCACTTT.

CDR3 sequence: CASSSGQGGPDEQYF. CDR3 sequence (DNA): TGTGCCAGCAGCTCCGGCCAGGGAGGTCCCGACGAGCAGTACTTC. The rearrangement links TRBV11-3 to TRBJ2-7; maybe TRBD2 (6 bases). The CDR3 contains 15 residues. The V and J ends lost 4 bases and 5 bases respectively, with 18 bases between them. CDR1 SGHNT and CDR2 YENEEA come from the germline V gene.

The CDR3 loop reads CASSLWGLGQPQHF. The CDR3 DNA reads as TGTGCCAGCAGTTTATGGGGATTGGGTCAGCCCCAGCATTTT. J is TRBJ1-5 and V is TRBV27; no firm D call. CDR3 length: 14 residues. CDR1 is MNHEY, CDR2 SMNVEV, per germline (reference sequence). V was shortened by 1 base and J by 6 bases, with 10 bases between the two germline ends.

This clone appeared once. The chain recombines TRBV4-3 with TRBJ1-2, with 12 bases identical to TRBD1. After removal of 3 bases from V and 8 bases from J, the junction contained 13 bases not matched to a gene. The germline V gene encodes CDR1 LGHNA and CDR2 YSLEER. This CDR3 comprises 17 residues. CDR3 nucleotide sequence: TGCGCCAGCAGCCAGTGGATTCCGGGACAGGGGGCCGAGGGCTACACCTTC. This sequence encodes CASSQWIPGQGAEGYTF.

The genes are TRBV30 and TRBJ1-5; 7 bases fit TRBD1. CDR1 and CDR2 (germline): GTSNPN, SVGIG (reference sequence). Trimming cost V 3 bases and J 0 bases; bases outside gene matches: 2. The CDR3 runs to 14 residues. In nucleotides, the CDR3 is TGTGCCTGGAGGGGACAGCATAGCAATCAGCCCCAGCATTTT. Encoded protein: CAWRGQHSNQPQHF.

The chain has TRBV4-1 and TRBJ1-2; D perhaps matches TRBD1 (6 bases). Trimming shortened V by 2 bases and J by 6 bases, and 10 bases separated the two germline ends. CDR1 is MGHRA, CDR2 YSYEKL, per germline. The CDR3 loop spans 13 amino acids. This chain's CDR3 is CASSQSYRDGYTF. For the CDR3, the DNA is TGCGCCAGCAGCCAATCGTACAGGGATGGCTACACCTTC.

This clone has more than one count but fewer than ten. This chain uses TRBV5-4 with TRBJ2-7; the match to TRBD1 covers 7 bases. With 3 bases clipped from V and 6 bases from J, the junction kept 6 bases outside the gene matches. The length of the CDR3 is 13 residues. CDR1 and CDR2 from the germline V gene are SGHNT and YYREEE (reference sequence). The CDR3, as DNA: TGTGCCAGCAGCTCAACAGGGGTAGGCGAGCAGTACTTC. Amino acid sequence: CASSSTGVGEQYF.

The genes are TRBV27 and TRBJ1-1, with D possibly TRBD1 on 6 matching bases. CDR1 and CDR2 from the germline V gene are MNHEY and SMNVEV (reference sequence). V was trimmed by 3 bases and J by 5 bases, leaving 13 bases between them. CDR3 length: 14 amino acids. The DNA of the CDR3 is TGTGCCAGCAGTTTCGGGGGGCGAAGAACTGAAGCTTTCTTT. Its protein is CASSFGGRRTEAFF.

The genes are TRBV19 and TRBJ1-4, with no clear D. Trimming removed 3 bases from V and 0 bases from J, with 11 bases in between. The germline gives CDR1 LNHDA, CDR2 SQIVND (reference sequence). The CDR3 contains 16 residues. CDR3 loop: CASSILRWPTNEKLFF. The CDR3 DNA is TGTGCCAGTAGTATCCTCAGGTGGCCAACTAATGAAAAACTGTTTTTT.

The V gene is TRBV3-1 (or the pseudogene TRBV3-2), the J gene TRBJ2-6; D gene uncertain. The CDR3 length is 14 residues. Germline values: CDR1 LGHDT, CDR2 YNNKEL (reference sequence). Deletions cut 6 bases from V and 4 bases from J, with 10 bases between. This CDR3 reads CASRGLSGANVLTF. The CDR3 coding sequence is TGTGCCAGCAGAGGCCTATCCGGGGCCAACGTCCTGACTTTC.

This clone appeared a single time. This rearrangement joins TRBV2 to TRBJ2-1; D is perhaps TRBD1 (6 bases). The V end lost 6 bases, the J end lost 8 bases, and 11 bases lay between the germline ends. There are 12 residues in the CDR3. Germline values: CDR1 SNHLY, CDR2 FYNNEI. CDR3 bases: TGTGCCAGCAGAGAACAGGGACATGAGCAGTTCTTC. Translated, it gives CASREQGHEQFF.

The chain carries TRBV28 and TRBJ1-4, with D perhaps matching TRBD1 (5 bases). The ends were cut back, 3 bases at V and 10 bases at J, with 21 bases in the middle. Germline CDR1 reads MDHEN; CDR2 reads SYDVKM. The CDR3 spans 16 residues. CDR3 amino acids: CASSLAGGGKDGKLFF. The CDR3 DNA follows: TGTGCCAGCAGTTTGGCCGGGGGTGGTAAGGATGGAAAACTGTTTTTT.

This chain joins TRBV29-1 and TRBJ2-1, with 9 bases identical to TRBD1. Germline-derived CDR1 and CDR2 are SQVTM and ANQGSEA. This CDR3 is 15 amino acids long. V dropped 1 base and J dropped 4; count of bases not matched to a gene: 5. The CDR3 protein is CSVEGSGQGYNEQFF. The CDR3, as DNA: TGCAGCGTTGAAGGTTCGGGACAGGGATACAATGAGCAGTTCTTC.

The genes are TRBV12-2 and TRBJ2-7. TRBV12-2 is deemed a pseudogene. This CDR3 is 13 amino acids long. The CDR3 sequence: CAGAGTADYEQYF. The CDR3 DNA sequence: TGTGCAGGAGCGGGGACAGCCGATTACGAGCAGTACTTC.

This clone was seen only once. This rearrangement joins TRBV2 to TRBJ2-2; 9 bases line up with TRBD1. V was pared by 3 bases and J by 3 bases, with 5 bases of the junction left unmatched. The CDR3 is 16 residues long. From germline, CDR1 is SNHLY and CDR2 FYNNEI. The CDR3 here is CASSDFGDRDTGELFF. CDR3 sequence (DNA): TGTGCCAGCAGTGATTTTGGGGACAGGGACACCGGGGAGCTGTTTTTT.

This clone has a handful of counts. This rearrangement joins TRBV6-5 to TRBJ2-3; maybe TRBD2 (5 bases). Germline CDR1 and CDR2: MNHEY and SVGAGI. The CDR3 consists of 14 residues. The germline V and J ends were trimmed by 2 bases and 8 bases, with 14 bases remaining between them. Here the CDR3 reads CASSYGSNVGTQYF. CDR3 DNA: TGTGCCAGCAGTTACGGGAGTAACGTGGGTACGCAGTATTTT.

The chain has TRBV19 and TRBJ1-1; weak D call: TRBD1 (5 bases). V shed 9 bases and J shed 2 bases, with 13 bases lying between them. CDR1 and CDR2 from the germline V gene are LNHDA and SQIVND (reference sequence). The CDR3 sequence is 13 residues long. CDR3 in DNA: TGTGCCAGCCGGGGGGGGGACAACACTGAAGCTTTCTTT. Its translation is CASRGGDNTEAFF.

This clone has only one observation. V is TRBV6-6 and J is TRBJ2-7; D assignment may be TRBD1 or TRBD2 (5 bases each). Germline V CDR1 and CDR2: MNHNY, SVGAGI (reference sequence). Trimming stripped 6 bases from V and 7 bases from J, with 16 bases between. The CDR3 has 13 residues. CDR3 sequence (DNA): TGTGCCAGCAGATTGGGGCCTACGGGGGAGCAGTACTTC. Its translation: CASRLGPTGEQYF.

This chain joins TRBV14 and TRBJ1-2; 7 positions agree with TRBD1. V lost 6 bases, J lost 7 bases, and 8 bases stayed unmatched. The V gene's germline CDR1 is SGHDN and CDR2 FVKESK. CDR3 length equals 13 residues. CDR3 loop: CASSQTGFSGYTF. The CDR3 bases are TGTGCCAGCAGTCAGACAGGGTTCTCTGGCTACACCTTC.

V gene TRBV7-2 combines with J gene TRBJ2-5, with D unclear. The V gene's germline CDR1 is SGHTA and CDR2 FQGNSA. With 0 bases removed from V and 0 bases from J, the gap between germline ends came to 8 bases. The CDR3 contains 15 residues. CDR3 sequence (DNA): TGTGCCAGCAGCTTAGCGGGTCTCAACCAAGAGACCCAGTACTTC. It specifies CASSLAGLNQETQYF.

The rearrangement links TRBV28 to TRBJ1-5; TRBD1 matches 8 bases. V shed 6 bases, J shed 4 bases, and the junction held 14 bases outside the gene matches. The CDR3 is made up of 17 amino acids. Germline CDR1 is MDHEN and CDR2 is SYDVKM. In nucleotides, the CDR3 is TGTGCCAGCAGACCCCGGGACAGGTGGATTTCTAATCAGCCCCAGCATTTT. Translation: CASRPRDRWISNQPQHF.

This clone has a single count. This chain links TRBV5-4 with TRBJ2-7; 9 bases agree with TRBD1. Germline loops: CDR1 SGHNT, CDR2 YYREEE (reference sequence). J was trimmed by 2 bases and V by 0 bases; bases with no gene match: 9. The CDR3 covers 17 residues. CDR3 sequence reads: CASSLASLGTGTYEQYF. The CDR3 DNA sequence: TGTGCCAGCAGCTTGGCATCCCTGGGGACAGGGACCTACGAGCAGTACTTC.

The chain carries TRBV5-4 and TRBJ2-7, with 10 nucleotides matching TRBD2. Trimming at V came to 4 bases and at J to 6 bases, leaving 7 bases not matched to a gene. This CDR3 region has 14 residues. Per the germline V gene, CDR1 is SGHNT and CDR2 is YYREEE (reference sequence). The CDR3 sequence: CASSPSGSVVEQYF. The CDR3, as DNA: TGTGCCAGCAGCCCTAGCGGGAGTGTTGTCGAGCAGTACTTC.

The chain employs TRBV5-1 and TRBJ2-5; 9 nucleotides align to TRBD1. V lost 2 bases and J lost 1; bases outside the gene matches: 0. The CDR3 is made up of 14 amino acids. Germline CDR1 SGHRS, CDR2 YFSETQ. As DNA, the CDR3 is TGCGCCAGCAGCTTACAGGGGGCCCAAGAGACCCAGTACTTC. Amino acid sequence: CASSLQGAQETQYF. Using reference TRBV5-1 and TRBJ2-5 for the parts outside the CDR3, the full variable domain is KAGVTQTPRYLIKTRGQQVTLSCSPISGHRSVSWYQQTPGQGLQFLFEYFSETQRNKGNFPGRFSGRQFSNSRSEMNVSTLELGDSALYLCASSLQGAQETQYFGPGTRLLVL.

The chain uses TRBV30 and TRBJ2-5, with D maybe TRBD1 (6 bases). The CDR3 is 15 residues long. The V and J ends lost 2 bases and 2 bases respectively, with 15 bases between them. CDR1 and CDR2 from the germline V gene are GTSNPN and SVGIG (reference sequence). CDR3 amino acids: CAWSRQVPRQETQYF. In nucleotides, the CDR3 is TGTGCCTGGAGTCGACAGGTGCCTAGACAAGAGACCCAGTACTTC.

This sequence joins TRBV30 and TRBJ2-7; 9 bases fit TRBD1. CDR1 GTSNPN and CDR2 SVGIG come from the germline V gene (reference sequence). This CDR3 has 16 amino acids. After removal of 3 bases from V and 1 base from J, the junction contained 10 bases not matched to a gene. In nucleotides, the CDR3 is TGTGCCTGGAGGGCGGCCGGACAGGGGCAATCCTACGAGCAGTACTTC. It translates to CAWRAAGQGQSYEQYF.